This passage covers 12 T cell receptor beta chains from one sample sequenced in a study of T cells in Graves' hyperthyroidism and ophthalmopathy. Amplified TCR beta CDR3 regions came from RNA transcripts. The TCR CDR3 was amplified in a first-round RT-PCR using the HTBI primer set. TCRdb re-derived calls from the multiplex PCR reads in MiXCR, one entry per CDR3 protein. The sample includes hundreds of thousands of distinct CDR3 sequences, more than 15% seen only once; the top ten take approximately 8%. Sequencing was carried out using blood. Receptors originate from a woman younger than 30 with Graves' hyperthyroidism.

The chain carries TRBV7-9 and TRBJ1-2; TRBD1 matches at 9 bases. CDR3 length equals 13 residues. Germline CDR1 SEHNR, CDR2 FQNEAQ (reference sequence). Trimming took 5 bases from V and 7 from J; bases not matched to a gene: 5. CDR3 nucleotides: TGTGCCAGCAGCCCAGGACAGGGGTTTGGCTACACCTTC. It specifies CASSPGQGFGYTF.

The sample holds many counts of this clonotype. V usage is TRBV7-3 and J usage is TRBJ1-5; the match to TRBD1 covers 7 bases. Per the germline V gene, CDR1 is SGHTA and CDR2 is FQGTGA. The V and J ends lost 5 bases and 2 bases, in that order; junction bases with no gene match: 18. The CDR3 is 19 amino acids. CDR3 loop: CASSPRQGGCMFCNQPQHF. In DNA form, the CDR3 reads TGTGCCAGCAGCCCGAGACAGGGAGGCTGCATGTTCTGCAATCAGCCCCAGCATTTT.

This clonotype was seen a few times. The chain joins TRBV11-2 to TRBJ2-7; D unresolved. The CDR3 is 14 amino acids. Per germline, CDR1 SGHAT and CDR2 FQNNGV. Between the trimmed V and J ends, which lost 5 bases and 2 bases, there was a span of 13 bases. Here the CDR3 reads CASSPAPITYEQYF. For the CDR3, the DNA is TGTGCCAGCAGCCCAGCCCCTATCACCTACGAGCAGTACTTC.

The sample holds many counts of this clonotype. The chain couples TRBV5-5 to TRBJ2-1; TRBD1 aligns across 9 bases. Losses at the gene ends were 1 base for V and 8 bases for J; bases not matched to a gene: 7. Germline lookup yields CDR1 SGHKS and CDR2 YYEKEE (reference sequence). The CDR3 is 15 residues long. The DNA of the CDR3 is TGTGCCAGCAGCTTGTGGGGACAGGGAAGCGATGAGCAGTTCTTC. Translation gives CASSLWGQGSDEQFF.

Many counts were recorded for this clonotype. The rearrangement links TRBV12-3 or TRBV12-4 to TRBJ2-2; 10 bases are a match to TRBD2. V lost 4 bases to trimming and J lost 6 bases; unmatched junction nucleotides: 17. The length of the CDR3 is 19 residues. The CDR3 here is CASSSGSLLAGNVAGELFF. Written as DNA, the CDR3 is TGTGCCAGCAGTTCAGGCAGCCTACTAGCGGGAAACGTCGCCGGGGAGCTGTTTTTT.

This clonotype appeared a few times. V and J are TRBV5-6 and TRBJ2-6, with 8 nucleotides matching TRBD1. After removal of 4 bases from V and 4 bases from J, the junction contained 16 bases not matched to a gene. CDR3 length equals 19 residues. CDR1 is SGHDT and CDR2 is YYEEEE in the germline V gene. CDR3 sequence: CASSAWNRGMTDGANVLTF. As DNA, the CDR3 is TGTGCCAGCAGCGCTTGGAACAGGGGGATGACGGACGGGGCCAACGTCCTGACTTTC.

There are a few counts of this clonotype. With a much larger clone just one base away, this may be a read error. The J gene is TRBJ1-2, the V gene TRBV5-5, with 8 bases lining up with TRBD1. The CDR3 length is 11 residues. Germline loops: CDR1 SGHKS, CDR2 YYEKEE (reference sequence). The trim removed 4 bases at V and 12 bases at J, leaving 5 bases unmatched. CDR3 sequence (DNA): TGTGCCAGCAGCCCGGACAGGGTTGACACCTTC. This translates into CASSPDRVDTF.

This clonotype was observed many times. The chain couples TRBV12-3 or TRBV12-4 to TRBJ2-3; 8 positions match TRBD1. With V trimmed by 5 bases and J by 4 bases, 5 bases remained unmatched. The CDR3 covers 14 residues. In DNA form, the CDR3 reads TGTGCCAGCAGTGGCTCAGGGGGCTCAGATACGCAGTATTTT. Its protein product is CASSGSGGSDTQYF.

The sample holds many counts of this clonotype. The V and J genes are TRBV27 and TRBJ1-2; D unclear. Germline CDR1 and CDR2: MNHEY and SMNVEV (reference sequence). CDR3 length: 15 amino acids. Trimming stripped 5 bases from V and 5 bases from J, with 18 bases between. The CDR3 reads CASSPGGTDFYGYTF. CDR3 nucleotide sequence: TGTGCCAGCAGTCCCGGTGGAACAGATTTTTATGGCTACACCTTC.

The rearrangement joins TRBV12-3 or TRBV12-4 to TRBJ1-6; 9 bases fit TRBD1. With 7 bases clipped from V and 9 bases from J, the junction kept 13 bases outside the gene matches. CDR3 length equals 16 residues. As DNA, the CDR3 is TGTGCCAGCACAAGAGGGGGGGGACAGGGTCGTTCACCCCTCCACTTT. This gives the protein CASTRGGGQGRSPLHF.

In its sample, this clonotype was seen a few times. This chain uses TRBV28 with TRBJ1-5; 11 bases fit TRBD1. There are 15 residues in the CDR3. After removal of 6 bases from V and 13 bases from J, the junction contained 14 bases not matched to a gene. The germline V gene has CDR1 MDHEN and CDR2 SYDVKM. Written as DNA, the CDR3 is TGTGCCAGCAGGGGCCGGACAGGGGGCCGACAGCTTCAGCATTTT. It specifies CASRGRTGGRQLQHF.

This clonotype was seen a few times. The chain recombines TRBV5-1 with TRBJ2-7, with D perhaps matching TRBD2 (7 bases). The CDR3 is 16 amino acids. V lost 4 bases, J lost 7 bases, and 24 bases lay in between. Germline CDR1 reads SGHRS; CDR2 reads YFSETQ. The CDR3 protein is CASSTGGGAPGEEQYF. CDR3 coding DNA: TGCGCCAGCAGCACTGGGGGGGGGGCCCCCGGTGAGGAGCAGTACTTC.